The 8 T cell receptor beta chains reported below all come from one sample, sequenced in a study of cytomegalovirus exposure and HLA in healthy donors. Primers included in the PCR were 60 Vbeta and 13 Jbeta primers. Assay: immunoSEQ multiplex PCR; the TCRdb copy retains only in-frame clones and omits some. In the table there are 99,000 or so clones, around 80% of which are singletons. The source material was PBMCs. These receptors were collected from a man in his sixties in good health and CMV-seropositive.

This clone was detected a few times. The chain couples TRBV5-4 to TRBJ1-6; D uncertain. The CDR3 spans 13 residues. Trimming stripped 5 bases from V and 7 bases from J, with 10 bases between. CDR1 is SGHNT and CDR2 is YYREEE in the germline V gene (reference sequence). This CDR3 is CASRRELNSPLHF. CDR3 nucleotides: TGTGCCAGCAGGAGGGAATTGAATTCACCCCTCCACTTT.

The chain links TRBV21-1 to TRBJ2-7; TRBD1 was called by the table and not checked on the DNA. TRBV21-1 has pseudogene status. The CDR3 is 15 amino acids. CDR3 region: CASSKEQVISYEQYF. In DNA form, the CDR3 reads TGTGCCAGCAGCAAAGAACAGGTGATCTCCTACGAGCAGTACTTC.

The genes are TRBV10-1 and TRBJ1-4; D call uncertain. CDR1 and CDR2 (germline): WNHNN, SYGVQD (reference sequence). V shed 7 bases and J shed 0 bases, with 18 bases lying between them. The CDR3 consists of 17 residues. The CDR3 DNA follows: TGCGCCAGCACCGAAGGACGGGAGGGTGCAACTAATGAAAAACTGTTTTTT. Encoded protein: CASTEGREGATNEKLFF.

In this sample, this clone turned up a few times. The rearrangement links TRBV7-6 to TRBJ2-7; possibly TRBD1 for D (5 bases). The germline gives CDR1 SGHVS, CDR2 FNYEAQ. The CDR3 is 13 amino acids. The germline V and J ends were trimmed by 5 bases and 2 bases, with 10 bases remaining between them. CDR3 in amino acids: CASSVGQTYEQYF. For the CDR3, the DNA is TGTGCCAGCAGCGTGGGGCAGACCTACGAGCAGTACTTC.

J is TRBJ2-3 and V is TRBV29-1, with TRBD2 matching over 9 bases. Per germline, CDR1 SQVTM and CDR2 ANQGSEA. CDR3 length: 13 residues. With 5 bases clipped from V and 2 bases from J, the junction kept 2 bases outside the gene matches. Here the CDR3 reads CSVSGGFTDTQYF. In DNA form, the CDR3 reads TGCAGCGTTAGCGGGGGGTTCACAGATACGCAGTATTTT.

CDR3 nucleotides: TGCGCCAGCAGGCTTGTGGTGGACAGCCCCTACGAGCAGTACTTC. Its translation is CASRLVVDSPYEQYF. The chain employs TRBV5-1 and TRBJ2-5, with D perhaps TRBD1 (6 bases). The tail of the sequence fits TRBJ2-7 better, so the J call may be wrong. Per germline, CDR1 SGHRS and CDR2 YFSETQ. The CDR3 is 15 residues long.

The rearrangement links TRBV5-4 to TRBJ1-6; D not certain. Germline lookup yields CDR1 SGHNT and CDR2 YYREEE (reference sequence). The CDR3 runs 16 residues. Trimming stripped 0 bases from V and 3 bases from J, with 10 bases between. CDR3 region: CASSLDSAGYNSPLHF. CDR3 DNA sequence: TGTGCCAGCAGCTTGGACAGCGCGGGCTATAATTCACCCCTCCACTTT. Filled out from reference TRBV5-4 and TRBJ1-6, the complete variable domain reads ETGVTQSPTHLIKTRGQQVTLRCSSQSGHNTVSWYQQALGQGPQFIFQYYREEENGRGNFPPRFSGLQFPNYSSELNVNALELDDSALYLCASSLDSAGYNSPLHFGNGTRLTVT.

The V and J genes are TRBV9 and TRBJ2-2; TRBD2 might be the D (5 bases). Deletions cut 4 bases from V and 5 bases from J, with 15 bases between. Germline lookup yields CDR1 SGDLS and CDR2 YYNGEE. This CDR3 is 15 amino acids long. CDR3 nucleotide sequence: TGTGCCAGCAGCTCCCGGACTCGGGGAACCGGGGAGCTGTTTTTT. It codes for CASSSRTRGTGELFF.